Below are 2 T cell receptor beta chains sequenced from a single sample in a study of T cell responses to AZD1222 COVID-19 vaccine. Assay: immunoSEQ multiplex PCR; the TCRdb copy retains only in-frame clones and omits some. The sample has about 94,000 clones; 90% are singletons. Sequencing used peripheral blood, obtained on day 0 of AZD1222 vaccination. The origin of the receptors is an adult in good health.

This chain connects TRBV2 to TRBJ2-7; 8 bases line up with TRBD2. CDR3 length: 16 amino acids. Germline assignment: CDR1 SNHLY and CDR2 FYNNEI. The trim removed 4 bases at V and 7 bases at J, leaving 15 bases unmatched. The CDR3 coding sequence is TGTGCCAGCAGTGCCGGGTTAGCGGGGCCGAGGGGGGAGCAGTACTTC. Translated: CASSAGLAGPRGEQYF.

This rearrangement joins TRBV5-6 to TRBJ2-1, with TRBD2 matching 7 bases. Germline lookup yields CDR1 SGHDT and CDR2 YYEEEE. The CDR3 length is 14 residues. Unmatched junction bases numbered 2, after V lost 0 bases and J lost 5 bases. The CDR3 sequence is CASSLGAGNNEQFF. As DNA, the CDR3 is TGTGCCAGCAGCTTGGGAGCGGGGAACAATGAGCAGTTCTTC. Full variable domain (missing parts from reference TRBV5-6 and TRBJ2-1): DAGVTQSPTHLIKTRGQQVTLRCSPKSGHDTVSWYQQALGQGPQFIFQYYEEEERQRGNFPDRFSGHQFPNYSSELNVNALLLGDSALYLCASSLGAGNNEQFFGPGTRLTVL.